One and the same sample provided the 27 T cell receptor beta chains below, sequenced in a study of cytomegalovirus exposure and HLA in healthy donors. Use of 60 Vbeta and 13 Jbeta primers characterized the PCR. The repertoire was sequenced with immunoSEQ multiplex PCR; TCRdb's copy has only in-frame clones and lacks some. The data hold over 150,000 clones, with around 86% observed a single time. The sample consisted of PBMCs. The receptors were sampled from a man aged 45-65 years in good health and CMV-seronegative.

The chain is built from TRBV9 and TRBJ1-5; D is possibly TRBD1 (6 bases). Germline V gene sequence: CDR1 SGDLS, CDR2 YYNGEE. Trimming stripped 0 bases from V and 5 bases from J, with 18 bases between. This CDR3 comprises 17 residues. In DNA form, the CDR3 reads TGTGCCAGCAGCGTAGAAAGGGAGTGGGGGCTAGATCAGCCCCAGCATTTT. Its protein product is CASSVEREWGLDQPQHF.

This chain connects TRBV30 to TRBJ2-5, with 7 bases aligning to TRBD2. Germline CDR1 reads GTSNPN; CDR2 reads SVGIG (reference sequence). CDR3 length equals 13 residues. The V segment lost 3 bases and the J segment 2 bases; nucleotides outside the gene matches: 3. CDR3 sequence (DNA): TGTGCCTGGAGCGACGGGAGGCAAGAGACCCAGTACTTC. Translated: CAWSDGRQETQYF.

This clone turned up a few times. The rearrangement joins TRBV4-3 to TRBJ2-5, with a possible D match to TRBD2 (6 bases). This CDR3 contains 15 residues. Germline loops: CDR1 LGHNA, CDR2 YSLEER. Trimming removed 0 bases from V and 2 bases from J, with 10 bases in between. The CDR3 protein is CASSQDPGSQETQYF. The DNA of the CDR3 is TGCGCCAGCAGCCAAGATCCCGGGAGTCAAGAGACCCAGTACTTC.

The chain recombines TRBV4-3 with TRBJ1-6, with 10 bases lining up with TRBD1. V lost 4 bases, J lost 7 bases, and 4 bases stayed unmatched. The CDR3 loop spans 15 amino acids. From germline, CDR1 is LGHNA and CDR2 YSLEER. This CDR3 is CASSLWTGGNSPLHF. In nucleotides, the CDR3 is TGCGCCAGCAGCCTTTGGACAGGGGGAAATTCACCCCTCCACTTT.

The DNA for the CDR3 is TGTGCCAGCAGTGCAGGAAACACCGGGGAGCTGTTTTTT. Residues: CASSAGNTGELFF. The chain is built from TRBV6-4 and TRBJ2-2; D ambiguous. CDR1 MRHNA and CDR2 SNTAGT come from the germline V gene. Trimming pared 4 bases from V and 2 bases from J, leaving 5 bases between. CDR3 length: 13 amino acids.

This sequence joins TRBV5-5 and TRBJ2-5; perhaps TRBD1 as D (6 bases). The CDR3 is made up of 16 amino acids. Trimming took off 4 bases at V and 5 bases at J, with 21 bases between the two ends. The germline V gene encodes CDR1 SGHKS and CDR2 YYEKEE (reference sequence). The CDR3 sequence: CASSRDRLLGVETQYF. The DNA for the CDR3 is TGTGCCAGCAGCCGCGACAGGCTACTTGGGGTGGAGACCCAGTACTTC.

The chain carries TRBV7-2 and TRBJ2-7, with 9 bases lining up with TRBD1. The CDR3 has 14 residues. Losses at the gene ends were 5 bases for V and 1 base for J; bases not matched to a gene: 3. CDR1 is SGHTA and CDR2 is FQGNSA in the germline V gene. The chain's CDR3 is CASSETGGSYEQYF. In nucleotides, the CDR3 is TGTGCCAGCAGCGAGACAGGGGGGTCCTACGAGCAGTACTTC.

This rearrangement joins TRBV6-1 to TRBJ1-4; D possibly corresponds to TRBD1 (5 bases). The germline gives CDR1 MNHNS, CDR2 SASEGT. The CDR3 runs 17 residues. Trimming stripped 4 bases from V and 4 bases from J, with 19 bases between. The CDR3 DNA is TGTGCCAGCAGTGCGGACAACTCCGTGGGGTTTAATGAAAAACTGTTTTTT. It is translated as CASSADNSVGFNEKLFF.

This clone was recorded once. CDR3 bases: TGTGCCAGCTCACCACGGACAGGGGTATTATCTGAAGCTTTCTTT. Translated: CASSPRTGVLSEAFF. The chain joins TRBV18 to TRBJ1-1; TRBD1 matches at 9 bases. The CDR3 loop spans 15 amino acids. V lost 1 base, J lost 6 bases, and 6 bases stayed unmatched. Germline V gene data show CDR1 as KGHSH and CDR2 as LQKENI.

This clone was counted once. The rearrangement links TRBV5-1 to TRBJ2-3, with D tentatively TRBD1 (6 bases). Germline V lookup: CDR1 SGHRS, CDR2 YFSETQ. Deletions cut 0 bases from V and 8 bases from J, with 16 bases between. The CDR3 totals 15 residues. The CDR3 coding sequence is TGCGCCAGCAGCTTGGTTACAGGGCCCGAGAGTACGCAGTATTTT. Translating gives CASSLVTGPESTQYF.

The chain employs TRBV7-2 and TRBJ2-1, with 8 positions matching TRBD2. J gave up 4 bases and V 5 bases, and 13 bases lay outside the gene matches. Germline loops: CDR1 SGHTA, CDR2 FQGNSA. This CDR3 comprises 17 residues. The DNA for the CDR3 is TGTGCCAGCAGCCTAGTGGTAGGCGGGGGGAAATACAATGAGCAGTTCTTC. The encoded protein is CASSLVVGGGKYNEQFF.

This clone appeared a few times. The chain combines TRBV4-1 with TRBJ1-1; D not certain. Per the germline V gene, CDR1 is MGHRA and CDR2 is YSYEKL. Trimming removed 1 base at V and 1 base at J, with 13 bases between. The CDR3 is 16 amino acids. The CDR3 is CASSQARGRENTEAFF. DNA of the CDR3: TGCGCCAGCAGCCAAGCGAGAGGCAGAGAGAACACTGAAGCTTTCTTT.

The CDR3 nucleotides are TGTGCCAGCAGTTACAGCGGGGGGCCTGCAGATACGCAGTATTTT. It encodes CASSYSGGPADTQYF. The chain couples TRBV6-5 to TRBJ2-3, with 9 bases aligning to TRBD2. The CDR3 loop spans 15 amino acids. V was clipped by 2 bases and J by 4 bases; unmatched bases: 4. Germline lookup yields CDR1 MNHEY and CDR2 SVGAGI.

This sequence joins TRBV5-1 and TRBJ2-5, with 10 bases fitting TRBD2. Germline assignment: CDR1 SGHRS and CDR2 YFSETQ. This CDR3 is 16 amino acids long. V lost 0 bases, J lost 4 bases, and 6 bases stayed unmatched. This CDR3 reads CASSLALAGDGETQYF. CDR3 in DNA: TGCGCCAGCAGCTTGGCGCTAGCGGGGGACGGAGAGACCCAGTACTTC.

Comments on this clone: Other DNA variants within this sample encode the same CDR3. This rearrangement joins TRBV14 to TRBJ1-1, with a tentative D call TRBD1 (5 bases). Trimming took 1 base from V and 3 from J, leaving 18 bases between them. The V gene's germline CDR1 is SGHDN and CDR2 FVKESK. This CDR3 spans 17 amino acids. For the CDR3, the DNA is TGTGCCAGCAGCCAAGTCATCTCCCTAGACAGATACACTGAAGCTTTCTTT. Residues: CASSQVISLDRYTEAFF.

This clone has a handful of counts. This CDR3 reads CASYRPGGTGGTGNTIYF. In nucleotides, the CDR3 is TGTGCCAGCTACCGACCAGGGGGCACAGGGGGCACTGGAAACACCATATATTTT. The chain carries TRBV7-2 and TRBJ1-3; TRBD1 agrees at 9 bases. Germline loops: CDR1 SGHTA, CDR2 FQGNSA. The V segment lost 8 bases and the J segment 2 bases; nucleotides outside the gene matches: 16. The CDR3 is 18 residues long.

This clone was detected once. V is TRBV10-3 and J is TRBJ2-5; 14 bases are shared with TRBD2. With V trimmed by 2 bases and J by 5 bases, 10 bases remained unmatched. The CDR3 contains 18 residues. Germline V gene lookup returns CDR1 ENHRY and CDR2 SYGVKD. In nucleotides, the CDR3 is TGTGCCATCAGTGAGCAGACTAGCGGGGGGGCGTTAGGGGAGACCCAGTACTTC. Translated, it gives CAISEQTSGGALGETQYF.

This clone appeared a single time. The CDR3 spells CASSIVGGGGYTF. CDR3 sequence (DNA): TGTGCCAGTAGTATAGTAGGAGGGGGCGGCTACACCTTC. J is TRBJ1-2 and V is TRBV19; 7 nucleotides agree with TRBD1. This CDR3 is 13 amino acids long. V was pared by 1 base and J by 8 bases, with 4 bases of the junction left unmatched. Germline CDR1 and CDR2: LNHDA and SQIVND (reference sequence).

The chain is built from TRBV5-1 and TRBJ2-5; TRBD1 matches 9 bases. The CDR3 loop spans 14 amino acids. Per germline, CDR1 SGHRS and CDR2 YFSETQ. V lost 0 bases and J lost 11; bases outside the gene matches: 8. DNA for the CDR3: TGCGCCAGCAGCTTGGAGGGACAGGGATTTGAGCAGTACTTC. It yields the protein CASSLEGQGFEQYF.

J is TRBJ2-5 and V is TRBV19; D possibly corresponds to TRBD2 (5 bases). The V end lost 10 bases, the J end lost 9 bases, and 21 bases lay between the germline ends. This CDR3 spans 13 amino acids. Germline CDR1 is LNHDA and CDR2 is SQIVND (reference sequence). Written as DNA, the CDR3 is TGTGCCACCCGGCCCGGGTGGGGAGTTTCCCAGTACTTC. It codes for CATRPGWGVSQYF. Full variable domain (remainder filled in from reference TRBV19 and TRBJ2-5): DGGITQSPKYLFRKEGQNVTLSCEQNLNHDAMYWYRQDPGQGLRLIYYSQIVNDFQKGDIAEGYSVSREKKESFPLTVTSAQKNPTAFYLCATRPGWGVSQYFGPGTRLLVL.

In its sample, this clone was seen a few times. The genes are TRBV5-1 and TRBJ1-3; no reliable D call. CDR1 and CDR2 from the germline V gene are SGHRS and YFSETQ. This CDR3 comprises 15 residues. Trimming left V 0 bases short and J 0 bases short, with 7 bases between. CDR3 in amino acids: CASSLVADSGNTIYF. Written as DNA, the CDR3 is TGCGCCAGCAGCTTGGTGGCAGACTCTGGAAACACCATATATTTT.

The chain uses TRBV7-2 and TRBJ1-6; possibly TRBD1 for D (6 bases). V lost 5 bases, J lost 6 bases, and 14 bases lay in between. The CDR3 consists of 15 residues. CDR1 and CDR2 from the germline V gene are SGHTA and FQGNSA. The CDR3 protein is CASSPDRNGNSPLHF. In DNA form, the CDR3 reads TGTGCCAGCAGCCCCGACAGGAATGGTAATTCACCCCTCCACTTT.

The J gene is TRBJ2-3, the V gene TRBV7-3, with 8 bases fitting TRBD1. Germline assignment: CDR1 SGHTA and CDR2 FQGTGA. V shed 4 bases and J 7 bases; nucleotides not matched to a gene: 13. The CDR3 length is 16 residues. The DNA of the CDR3 is TGTGCCAGCAGCTCTAACAGGGGGATCGAAGGGTATACGCAGTATTTT. Protein: CASSSNRGIEGYTQYF. The whole variable domain, filled in from reference TRBV7-3 and TRBJ2-3, reads GAGVSQTPSNKVTEKGKYVELRCDPISGHTALYWYRQSLGQGPEFLIYFQGTGAADDSGLPNDRFFAVRPEGSVSTLKIQRTERGDSAVYLCASSSNRGIEGYTQYFGPGTRLTVL.

The chain links TRBV5-6 to TRBJ2-7; TRBD1 agrees at 8 bases. V was pared by 4 bases and J by 6 bases, with 9 bases of the junction left unmatched. The CDR3 length is 14 residues. Germline-derived CDR1 and CDR2 are SGHDT and YYEEEE. The CDR3 is CASSRTGSLGEQYF. The DNA of the CDR3 is TGTGCCAGCAGCCGGACAGGGTCCCTCGGCGAGCAGTACTTC. Supplemented by reference TRBV5-6 and TRBJ2-7, the full variable domain reads DAGVTQSPTHLIKTRGQQVTLRCSPKSGHDTVSWYQQALGQGPQFIFQYYEEEERQRGNFPDRFSGHQFPNYSSELNVNALLLGDSALYLCASSRTGSLGEQYFGPGTRLTVT.

This clone has more than one count but fewer than ten. V is TRBV5-1 and J is TRBJ2-7; 7 bases match TRBD1. The CDR3 runs 16 residues. CDR1 and CDR2 from the germline V gene are SGHRS and YFSETQ. After removal of 5 bases from V and 1 base from J, the junction contained 12 bases not matched to a gene. The chain's CDR3 is CASRRDSGAMSYEQYF. The CDR3, as DNA: TGCGCCAGCAGACGGGACAGCGGTGCAATGTCCTACGAGCAGTACTTC.

The V call is TRBV6-5, the J call TRBJ2-2; TRBD1 agrees at 9 bases. Losses at the gene ends were 10 bases for V and 6 bases for J; bases not matched to a gene: 12. This CDR3 contains 15 residues. Looked up from germline, CDR1 is MNHEY and CDR2 is SVGAGI. For the CDR3, the DNA is TGTGCCACCCATTATGGGGACAGGGTAGCCGGGGAGCTGTTTTTT. It specifies CATHYGDRVAGELFF.

V is TRBV7-6 and J is TRBJ1-5; D is unclear. There are 13 residues in the CDR3. The V end lost 5 bases, the J end lost 6 bases, and 11 bases lay between the germline ends. In germline, CDR1 is SGHVS, CDR2 FNYEAQ. The DNA for the CDR3 is TGTGCCAGCAGCCCTCTTTCCCCTCAGCCCCAGCATTTT. This encodes CASSPLSPQPQHF. Variable domain in full (rest from reference TRBV7-6 and TRBJ1-5): GAGVSQSPRYKVTKRGQDVALRCDPISGHVSLYWYRQALGQGPEFLTYFNYEAQQDKSGLPNDRFSAERPEGSISTLTIQRTEQRDSAMYRCASSPLSPQPQHFGDGTRLSIL.